Listed below are T cell receptor beta chains from one sample, sequenced in a study of vaccination and CD4 T cells after COVID-19. Their cognate antigens are unknown. Each CDR3 protein is one row after TCRdb ran MiXCR on the PCR reads. The sample lists 5,000 to 8,000 distinct CDR3 sequences, roughly 18% seen once, with around 21% in the top ten. Material for sequencing was CD4+ T cells from blood, cultured in vitro. These receptors were obtained from a human donor who had recovered from COVID-19. Each CDR3 is given with its conserved first and last residue. Each record gives: V gene, clone size, J gene, D gene, CDR3 protein, CDR3 DNA. The D gene is left open where the match is weak. Clone size appears in some rows only: once, few, many, or a class for an expanded clone.

TRBV10-2	NA	TRBJ2-2	NA	CASSEVARVTGELFF	TGCGCCAGCAGTGAAGTAGCGAGAGTTACCGGGGAGCTGTTTTTT
TRBV5-4	NA	TRBJ2-4	TRBD1	CASSVGQGRNIQYF	TGTGCCAGCAGCGTTGGACAGGGCAGAAACATTCAGTACTTC
TRBV10-3	few	TRBJ2-7	NA	CAITWDLLSEQYF	TGTGCCATCACCTGGGACCTACTAAGCGAGCAGTACTTC
TRBV6-2/TRBV6-3	few	TRBJ1-2	NA	CASSLDANYGYTF	TGTGCCAGCAGCCTGGACGCTAACTATGGCTACACCTTC
TRBV24-1	NA	TRBJ2-2	TRBD1	CATSDPRTGGDTGELFF	TGTGCCACCAGTGACCCCCGGACAGGGGGCGACACCGGGGAGCTGTTTTTT
TRBV12-3/TRBV12-4	NA	TRBJ1-5	NA	CASSLTGRGSNQPQHF	TGTGCCAGCAGTTTAACTGGGCGCGGCAGCAATCAGCCCCAGCATTTT
TRBV6-1	NA	TRBJ2-7	TRBD1	CASSLTGTGAYEQYF	TGTGCCAGCAGTCTTACCGGGACAGGGGCCTACGAGCAGTACTTC
TRBV7-9	medium-sized	TRBJ1-1	TRBD1	CASSATRTGGTEAFF	TGTGCCAGCAGCGCCACCCGGACAGGGGGTACTGAAGCTTTCTTT
TRBV6-2/TRBV6-3	few	TRBJ2-4	TRBD2	CASSTEGLAALLKNIQYF	TGTGCCAGCAGTACTGAGGGACTAGCGGCGCTTCTGAAAAACATTCAGTACTTC
TRBV27	medium-sized	TRBJ1-5	NA	CASSIRRDTGGNQPQHF	TGTGCCAGCAGTATACGAAGGGACACCGGGGGCAATCAGCCCCAGCATTTT
TRBV27	NA	TRBJ2-7	NA	CASRANIGTPIYEQYF	TGTGCCAGCAGAGCAAACATTGGGACACCTATCTACGAGCAGTACTTC
TRBV4-1	NA	TRBJ2-7	NA	CASSQVPGAPYEQYF	TGCGCCAGCAGCCAAGTTCCAGGGGCCCCCTACGAGCAGTACTTC
TRBV7-9	NA	TRBJ2-7	TRBD1	CASSLAPGTGTSYEQYF	TGTGCCAGCAGCTTAGCCCCCGGGACAGGGACCTCCTACGAGCAGTACTTC
TRBV20-1	NA	TRBJ2-7	NA	CSARQGTGLGSPYEQYF	TGCAGTGCTCGACAGGGGACGGGACTAGGAAGTCCCTACGAGCAGTACTTC
TRBV30	few	TRBJ2-3	TRBD1	CAFGQGPTDTQYF	TGTGCCTTCGGACAGGGACCCACAGATACGCAGTATTTT
TRBV24-1	NA	TRBJ2-3	TRBD2	CATSDFSTSGRGTDTQYF	TGTGCCACCAGTGATTTCTCGACTAGCGGGAGGGGAACAGATACGCAGTATTTT